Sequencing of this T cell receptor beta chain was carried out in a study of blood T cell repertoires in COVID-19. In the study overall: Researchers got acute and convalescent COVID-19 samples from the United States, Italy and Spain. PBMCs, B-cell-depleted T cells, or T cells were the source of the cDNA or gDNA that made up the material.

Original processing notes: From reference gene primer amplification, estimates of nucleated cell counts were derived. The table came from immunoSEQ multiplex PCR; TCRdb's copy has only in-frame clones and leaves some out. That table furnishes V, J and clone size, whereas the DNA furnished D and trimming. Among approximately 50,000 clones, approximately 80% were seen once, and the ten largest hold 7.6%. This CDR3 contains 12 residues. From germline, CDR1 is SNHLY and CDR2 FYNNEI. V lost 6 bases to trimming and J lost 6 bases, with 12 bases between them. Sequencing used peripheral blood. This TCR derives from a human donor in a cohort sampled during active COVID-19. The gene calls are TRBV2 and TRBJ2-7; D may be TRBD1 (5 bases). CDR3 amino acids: CASRESGPEQYF. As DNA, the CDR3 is TGTGCCAGCAGGGAATCAGGGCCCGAGCAGTACTTC.